This is a list of T cell receptor beta chains from one sample in a study of molecular identifiers for immune sequencing clone quantification. TCRdb itself ran the PCR reads through MiXCR, one entry per CDR3 protein. The data contain some 590,000 distinct CDR3 sequences, approximately 24% of them singletons. The sequencing sample was made of naive CD8+ T cells from blood, with Jurkat cell RNA spiked in. The receptors originated from a human donor in good health. Some libraries in this study had Jurkat cell RNA spiked in. The CDR3 runs from the conserved cysteine through the conserved F or W. D genes are given only for firm matches. For some rows the clone size is stated as once, few or many, or as a class when expanded; others skip it.

d_call j_call v_call clone_size cdr3_nt cdr3_aa
TRBD2 TRBJ2-3 TRBV12-3/TRBV12-4 many TGTGCCAGCAGTGACCTACTAGCGGCCACAGATACGCAGTATTTT CASSDLLAATDTQYF
- TRBJ2-2 TRBV4-3 few TGCGCCAGCAGCCAAGTCCAGCTTCCGAACACCGGGGAGCTGTTTTTT CASSQVQLPNTGELFF
TRBD1 TRBJ1-3 TRBV2 - TGTGCCAGCAGTGAATCCTGGCCGGGACAGGGGGCGCGAGCTGGAAACACCATATATTTT CASSESWPGQGARAGNTIYF
TRBD2 TRBJ2-1 TRBV7-6 many TGTGCCAGCAGCCCCCTAAGTGGGACTAGCGGCGATGAGCAGTTCTTC CASSPLSGTSGDEQFF
- TRBJ1-2 TRBV12-3/TRBV12-4 few TGTGCCAGCAGTCCCCTGCGGACCGGGACCCTCTATGGCTACACCTTC CASSPLRTGTLYGYTF
- TRBJ1-1 TRBV5-1 - TGCGCCAGCAGCTTTGGGCCGATGACAGACACTGAAGCTTTCTTT CASSFGPMTDTEAFF
TRBD1 TRBJ2-7 TRBV4-1 few TGCGCCAGCAGCCAATCCCCAGGGGGGACAGGGGACCCCTACGAGCAGTACTTC CASSQSPGGTGDPYEQYF
TRBD1 TRBJ2-1 TRBV12-5 few TGTGCTAGTGGTTTGGTTGGGACAGGAGTCTACAATGAGCAGTTCTTC CASGLVGTGVYNEQFF
TRBD1 TRBJ2-3 TRBV28 many TGTGCCAGCGGGGACAGTACCCTCGCGGATACGCAGTATTTT CASGDSTLADTQYF
- TRBJ1-1 TRBV2 few TGTGCCAGCAGAGGAAATATGAACACTGAAGCTTTCTTT CASRGNMNTEAFF
TRBD2 TRBJ2-1 TRBV5-1 - TGCGCCAGCAGCCTTCGGACTAGCGGGAGCTACAATGAGCAGTTCTTC CASSLRTSGSYNEQFF
- TRBJ2-5 TRBV4-1 - TGCGCCAGCAGCCAAATCCGGGAGTTCCAAGAGACCCAGTACTTC CASSQIREFQETQYF
- TRBJ1-5 TRBV27 few TGTGCCAGCAGTTTACTAGGGGGGTATAGCAATCAGCCCCAGCATTTT CASSLLGGYSNQPQHF
- TRBJ1-1 TRBV9 many TGTGCCAGCAGCGTAGAGAGTGACACTGAAGCTTTCTTT CASSVESDTEAFF
- TRBJ2-1 TRBV7-9 few TGTGCCAGCAGCGAGGACGTTGTTAGCGTGCTGCAGTTCTTC CASSEDVVSVLQFF
TRBD1 TRBJ2-7 TRBV5-4 many TGTGCCAGCAGCTGGGGGACAGGGGCCTACGAGCAGTACTTC CASSWGTGAYEQYF
- TRBJ2-3 TRBV9 few TGTGCCAGCAGCGTGATAGCGGTCCCGGGCACAGATACGCAGTATTTT CASSVIAVPGTDTQYF
- TRBJ1-1 TRBV12-3/TRBV12-4 many TGTGCCAGCAGTTTAGAGTGGGCGAGGGATACTGAAGCTTTCTTT CASSLEWARDTEAFF
- TRBJ2-3 TRBV28 few TGTGCCAGCAGTACCCCCTCCACAGATACGCAGTATTTT CASSTPSTDTQYF
TRBD1 TRBJ1-5 TRBV13 few TGTGCCAGCAGCCAGGGGTCCCGGGCAGGGGGAAATCAGCCCCAGCATTTT CASSQGSRAGGNQPQHF
TRBD2 TRBJ2-7 TRBV7-2 few TGTGCCAGCAGCGAAGGACTAGCGGGACTGTACGAGCAGTACTTC CASSEGLAGLYEQYF
TRBD2 TRBJ2-7 TRBV7-8 - TGTGCCAGCAGCGGTGCGGGGGGAGTAATCGAGCAGTACTTC CASSGAGGVIEQYF
TRBD1 TRBJ1-5 TRBV13 many TGTGCCAGCAGCCACTCCGGCATAGGGGGCGGTCAGCCCCAGCATTTT CASSHSGIGGGQPQHF
- TRBJ2-5 TRBV19 few TGTGCCAGTAGTATGTACAGCCAAGAGACCCAGTACTTC CASSMYSQETQYF
TRBD2 TRBJ2-1 TRBV7-9 few TGTGCCAGCAGCTTAGAAGGCGGGAGTCTAAATGAGCAGTTCTTC CASSLEGGSLNEQFF
TRBD2 TRBJ2-1 TRBV5-1 few TGCGCCAGCAGCTTTATAACTAGCGGGGGGGCGAATGAGCAGTTCTTC CASSFITSGGANEQFF
TRBD1 TRBJ2-5 TRBV7-9 few TGTGCCAGCAGCTCCCATAAGGGACAGGAGCAAGAGACCCAGTACTTC CASSSHKGQEQETQYF
- TRBJ2-7 TRBV29-1 - TGCAGCGCCGAAAGGGCAGGGCGGGACTACGAGCAGTACTTC CSAERAGRDYEQYF
- TRBJ2-7 TRBV28 many TGTGCCAGCTCGGGGAGGACGAGCTCCTACGAGCAGTACTTC CASSGRTSSYEQYF
- TRBJ1-2 TRBV6-2/TRBV6-3 - TGTGCCAGCAGTTACGCAGGGCTTTATGGCTACACCTTC CASSYAGLYGYTF
- TRBJ2-7 TRBV7-6 many TGTGCCAGCAGCCCCACACAGAGCTCCTACGAGCAGTACTTC CASSPTQSSYEQYF
TRBD1 TRBJ2-2 TRBV4-3 - TGCGCCAGCAGTGGGACAGGCGGCCCCTACGGGGAGCTGTTTTTT CASSGTGGPYGELFF
- TRBJ2-7 TRBV20-1 - TGCAGTGCTACGCAACAGGTCCCCAGCTCCTACGAGCAGTACTTC CSATQQVPSSYEQYF
- TRBJ2-5 TRBV4-1 - TGCGCCAGCAGCCAAATAAACCGGGAGACCCAGTACTTC CASSQINRETQYF
TRBD2 TRBJ2-2 TRBV4-3 - TGCGCCAGCTCTCAAGGGGCTAGCGGGGGGTCGGGCACCGGGGAGCTGTTTTTT CASSQGASGGSGTGELFF
- TRBJ1-4 TRBV30 - TGTGCCTGGAGTGTACTAAGGGGAAGGAACGAAAAACTGTTTTTT CAWSVLRGRNEKLFF
- TRBJ2-7 TRBV5-1 - TGCGCCAGCAGCTTGGCCTTCGGTGGCGAGCAGTACTTC CASSLAFGGEQYF
- TRBJ1-2 TRBV27 few TGTGCCAGCAGTTTATCGGATCGAGGGGTCTGGGGCTACACCTTC CASSLSDRGVWGYTF
- TRBJ2-7 TRBV5-4 - TGTGCCAGCAGCTTGACCATGGGGGGAGGCTACGAGCAGTACTTC CASSLTMGGGYEQYF
- TRBJ2-2 TRBV20-1 few TGCAGTGCCCATACCTCCGGGGAGCTGTTTTTT CSAHTSGELFF
- TRBJ1-5 TRBV4-1 - TGCGCCAGCAGCCAAGCAGGGGCCGGGAACAATCAGCCCCAGCATTTT CASSQAGAGNNQPQHF
TRBD2 TRBJ2-1 TRBV6-1 - TGTGCCAGCAGTGAACCCGGGACTAAGTACAATGAGCAGTTCTTC CASSEPGTKYNEQFF
- TRBJ2-3 TRBV11-2 many TGTGCCAGCAGCTTAGAGGGGTTCCAGGGGGGCGCAGATACGCAGTATTTT CASSLEGFQGGADTQYF
- TRBJ2-5 TRBV11-2 - TGTGCCAGCAGCTTAGTTCGGTTCGCAGGGTATAATTCACCCCTCCACTTC CASSLVRFAGYNSPLHF
- TRBJ2-2 TRBV12-3/TRBV12-4 many TGTGCCAGCAGCCGGGACAAGAACACCGGGGAGCTGTTTTTT CASSRDKNTGELFF
TRBD2 TRBJ2-7 TRBV11-2 - TGTGCCAGCAGCTCACTTGCAGCGGGAGGTGAGCAGTACTTC CASSSLAAGGEQYF
TRBD1 TRBJ1-2 TRBV4-2 - TGTGCCAGCAGCCAACACCCCCCAGGGCCGGGACAGGGGGACTGGCACGATAATGGCTACACCTTC CASSQHPPGPGQGDWHDNGYTF
- TRBJ2-7 TRBV19 - TGTGCCAGTAGTGCCTTTGACAAAGCCTACGAGCAGTACTTC CASSAFDKAYEQYF
- TRBJ1-5 TRBV3-2 few TGTGCCAGCAGCCCAGGATCAACCAAAAATCAGCCCCAGCATTTT CASSPGSTKNQPQHF
TRBD1 TRBJ2-3 TRBV20-1 - TGCAGTGCCAACTCCGACAGGGGCCTTGGGGTAGATACGCAGTATTTT CSANSDRGLGVDTQYF
TRBD1 TRBJ1-6 TRBV2 - TGTGCCAGCAGGGACAGGGGCTCGGGATCACCCCTCCACTTT CASRDRGSGSPLHF
TRBD2 TRBJ2-3 TRBV6-6 many TGTGCCAGCAGTTTAACTAGCGGGAGGGCCGGAGTAGATACGCAGTATTTT CASSLTSGRAGVDTQYF
- TRBJ1-5 TRBV27 - TGTGCCAGCAGTTTCGGCAGGGGAAATCGGCCCCAGCATTTT CASSFGRGNRPQHF
- TRBJ2-7 TRBV12-3/TRBV12-4 many TGTGCCAGCTTCGGGGGCCCTCTTTGGGAGCAGTACTTC CASFGGPLWEQYF
- TRBJ2-7 TRBV5-6 many TGTGCCAGCAGCTTGGGGAGTAGTAACTACGAGCAGTACTTC CASSLGSSNYEQYF
- TRBJ2-3 TRBV28 many TGTGCCAGCAGTTTGGACGTAGATACGCAGTATTTT CASSLDVDTQYF